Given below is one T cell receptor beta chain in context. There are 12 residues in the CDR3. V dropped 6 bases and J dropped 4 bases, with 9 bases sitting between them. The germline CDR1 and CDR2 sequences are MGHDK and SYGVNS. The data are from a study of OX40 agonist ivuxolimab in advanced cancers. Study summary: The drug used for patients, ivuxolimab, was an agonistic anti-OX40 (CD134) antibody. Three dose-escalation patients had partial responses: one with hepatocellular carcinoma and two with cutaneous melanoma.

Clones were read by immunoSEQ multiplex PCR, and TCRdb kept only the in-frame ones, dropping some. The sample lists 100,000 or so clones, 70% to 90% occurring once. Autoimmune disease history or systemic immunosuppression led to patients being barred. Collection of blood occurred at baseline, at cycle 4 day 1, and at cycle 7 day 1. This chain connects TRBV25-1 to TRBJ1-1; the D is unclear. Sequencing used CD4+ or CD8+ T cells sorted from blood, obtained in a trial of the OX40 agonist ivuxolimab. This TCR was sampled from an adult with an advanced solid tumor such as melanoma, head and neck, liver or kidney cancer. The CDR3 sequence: CASRDGRTEAFF. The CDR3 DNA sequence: TGTGCCAGCAGAGATGGACGCACTGAAGCTTTCTTT.